This entry describes one T cell receptor beta chain. Its antigen is unknown. Distinct nucleotide sequences in the sample also encode this CDR3. These data come from a study of shared clonotypes between healthy human individuals. Study-wide results and caveats: Rarefaction showed that sequencing of sorted subsets was incomplete (despite large depth). Enrolling few donors narrowed the genetic and exposure-history diversity that was represented. Clonotypes that were shared across a few donors made up around 4.6% of naive CD4 clonotypes. Some clonotypes were shared by all four sorted-subset donors, while others were not shared. The non-shared ones had lower generation probabilities than the shared ones.

Repertoires were generated with immunoSEQ multiplex PCR, while TCRdb's copy carries only in-frame clones and drops some. The sample holds 2 million or so clones, 95% seen once. The V gene lost 0 bases and the J gene lost 5 bases, with 8 bases spanning the gap. The CDR3 is 14 residues long. Germline loops: CDR1 SGDLS, CDR2 YYNGEE. The receptor's source is a man between 18 and 35 years old in good health. Sequenced input: naive CD4+ T cells sorted from blood. The subset denotes: CD45RA+ positively selected. The rearrangement links TRBV9 to TRBJ2-2, with D possibly matching TRBD2 (6 bases). This CDR3 reads CASSVVGGTGELFF. DNA for the CDR3: TGTGCCAGCAGCGTAGTGGGAGGAACCGGGGAGCTGTTTTTT.